This TCR beta chain emerged from a study of T-cell memory formation after mild COVID-19. Whole-study results and caveats: From day 15 to 85, contracting clones were balanced between CD4 and CD8, whereas later expanders leaned toward CD4+.

V was clipped by 6 bases and J by 6 bases, with 19 bases between them. This CDR3 contains 14 residues. Germline CDR1 is DFQATT and CDR2 is SNEGSKA (reference sequence). Each CDR3 protein gets one entry after TCRdb re-called the 5' RACE reads with MiXCR. The sample yields fewer than 90,000 distinct CDR3 sequences, about 13% seen once. On this clonotype itself: What it recognizes is unknown.

Sequencing input: PBMCs or a T cell subset sorted from them (not recorded which). The receptor was derived from a man between 18 and 29 years old who had mild COVID-19 (a few samples of this study predate the infection). Cell type and time point are not known. The chain combines TRBV20-1 with TRBJ2-3; D perhaps matches TRBD2 (6 bases). The CDR3 DNA reads TGCAGTGCCCGCACAACGGGACTCCTGGATACGCAGTATTTT. This sequence encodes CSARTTGLLDTQYF.